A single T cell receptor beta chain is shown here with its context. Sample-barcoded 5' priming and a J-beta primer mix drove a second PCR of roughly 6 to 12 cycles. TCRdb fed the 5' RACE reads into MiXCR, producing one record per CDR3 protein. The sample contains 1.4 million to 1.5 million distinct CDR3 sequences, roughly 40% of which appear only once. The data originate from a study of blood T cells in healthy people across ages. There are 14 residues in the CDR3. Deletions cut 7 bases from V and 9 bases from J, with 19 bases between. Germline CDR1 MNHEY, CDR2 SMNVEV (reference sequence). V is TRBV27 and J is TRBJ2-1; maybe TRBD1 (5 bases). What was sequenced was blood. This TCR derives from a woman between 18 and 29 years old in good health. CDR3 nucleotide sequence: TGTGCCAGCACCCAGGGCGGATGGCCTGGTGAGCAGTTCTTC. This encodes CASTQGGWPGEQFF.